The present TCR beta chain was sequenced within a study of blood T cells in healthy people across ages. Then a second PCR, running about 6 to 11 cycles, was carried out with a sample-barcoded 5' primer and a J-beta primer mix. TCRdb reanalysed the 5' RACE reads using MiXCR and keeps one entry per CDR3 protein. The data show about 1.8 million distinct CDR3 sequences, with roughly 52% seen just once and less than 2.5% held by the top ten. The TCR was taken from a woman aged 40 to 55 in good health. Sequencing input: blood.

CDR3 sequence reads: CASSQDDGGVTWVAGGYNEQFF. The CDR3 DNA sequence: TGCGCCAGCAGCCAAGATGACGGTGGGGTTACGTGGGTAGCGGGGGGGTACAATGAGCAGTTCTTC. This chain joins TRBV4-3 and TRBJ2-1, with TRBD2 identical over 11 bases. The CDR3 sequence is 22 residues long. V lost 0 bases and J lost 4; bases outside the gene matches: 20. CDR1 is LGHNA, CDR2 YSLEER, per germline.